This TCR beta chain was recovered during a study of T cell responses to AZD1222 COVID-19 vaccine. Trimming took 8 bases from V and 1 from J, leaving 15 bases between them. Germline assignment: CDR1 MNHEY and CDR2 SVGAGI. This CDR3 has 14 amino acids. Using immunoSEQ multiplex PCR, the repertoire was profiled, and TCRdb retains in-frame clones only, with some absent. The table lists approximately 120,000 clones, about nine tenths of them singletons. This sequence joins TRBV6-5 and TRBJ2-7; D perhaps matches TRBD2 (5 bases). Sequenced material: peripheral blood, taken on day 0 of AZD1222 vaccination. The source is an adult in good health. CDR3 residues: CASRARARSYEQYF. The CDR3 coding sequence is TGTGCCAGCCGCGCGAGGGCGAGGTCCTACGAGCAGTACTTC.